This T cell receptor (beta chain) is from a study of somatic mutations in cytotoxic T cells in rheumatoid arthritis. Study details: Patient blood (roughly 30 ml EDTA) was collected right after diagnosis, preceding any treatment. Flow sorting of some V beta antibody-stained T cells reached nearly 100% purity, with V beta1+ cells also TCRB-sequenced. Study conclusions and caveats: Measured CD8+ T-cell clonality, a value compared between rheumatoid arthritis patients and age-matched healthy controls, did not differ significantly.

As concerns this clone: Its antigen is unidentified.

Method: immunoSEQ multiplex PCR; TCRdb's copy keeps in-frame clones and lacks some. The data show about 17,000 clones, approximately 80% seen once. CDR3 length: 12 amino acids. Trimming cost V 5 bases and J 5 bases, with 9 bases left between them. Germline V gene lookup returns CDR1 SGHVS and CDR2 FNYEAQ. By positive magnetic bead selection, CD4+ and CD8+ cells were isolated, and their purity was checked by flow cytometry. This sequence originates from an adult with rheumatoid arthritis. The sequenced sample consisted of CD8+ T cells sorted from blood. The chain has TRBV7-6 and TRBJ1-1; the D is unclear. The CDR3 DNA follows: TGTGCCAGCAGCCTCCTGGGGACTGAAGCTTTCTTT. As protein: CASSLLGTEAFF.